A selection of T cell receptor beta chains follows, all from one sample in a study of OX40 agonist ivuxolimab in advanced cancers. Using immunoSEQ multiplex PCR, the repertoire was profiled, and TCRdb retains in-frame clones only, with some absent. The table has 82,000 or so clones, roughly 92% seen once. Material: CD4+ or CD8+ T cells sorted from blood, obtained in a trial of the OX40 agonist ivuxolimab. The receptors stem from an adult with an advanced solid tumor such as melanoma, head and neck, liver or kidney cancer. The CDR3 runs from the conserved cysteine through the conserved F or W. D genes are given only for firm matches. Only some rows state a clone size, as once, few, many or a class for expanded clones.

j_call d_call clone_size v_call cdr3_aa cdr3_nt
TRBJ2-1 TRBD2 . TRBV6-5 CASSVSGSSYNEQFF TGTGCCAGCAGCGTTAGCGGGAGCTCCTACAATGAGCAGTTCTTC
TRBJ2-3 . . TRBV5-5 CASSLMEVRTDTQYF TGTGCCAGCAGCTTGATGGAGGTCCGCACAGATACGCAGTATTTT
TRBJ2-3 TRBD2 . TRBV30 CAWSRGGNTDTQYF TGTGCCTGGAGTCGGGGAGGGAACACAGATACGCAGTATTTT
TRBJ2-1 . once TRBV18 CASGGGGEQFF TGTGCCAGCGGCGGTGGGGGAGAGCAGTTCTTC
TRBJ2-3 . . TRBV2 CASRWESTDTQYF TGTGCCAGCAGGTGGGAAAGCACAGATACGCAGTATTTT
TRBJ2-3 TRBD2 . TRBV7-3 CASSSSGLSTDTQYF TGTGCCAGCAGCTCTAGCGGTCTTAGCACAGATACGCAGTATTTT
TRBJ1-4 TRBD1 . TRBV2 CASTGQGYNEKLFF TGTGCCAGCACCGGACAGGGCTATAATGAAAAACTGTTTTTT
TRBJ2-1 TRBD2 once TRBV28 CASTSAGASYNEQFF TGTGCCAGCACGTCAGCGGGAGCCTCCTACAATGAGCAGTTCTTC
TRBJ1-4 . . TRBV6-6 CASRDQRLTNEKLFF TGTGCCAGCAGAGACCAGAGGCTAACTAATGAAAAACTGTTTTTT
TRBJ1-2 . . TRBV11-2 CASSPSGTSGGYTF TGTGCCAGCAGCCCGTCCGGGACCTCGGGCGGCTACACCTTC
TRBJ1-2 TRBD1 . TRBV30 CAWSGTGKYGYTF TGTGCCTGGAGCGGGACAGGCAAGTATGGCTACACCTTC
TRBJ2-7 TRBD2 . TRBV5-1 CASSKGTSGPVSYEQYF TGCGCCAGCAGCAAGGGGACTAGCGGGCCCGTCTCCTACGAGCAGTACTTC
TRBJ2-7 . . TRBV7-2 CASSLDGGFRSYEQYF TGTGCCAGCAGCTTAGACGGGGGTTTCAGGAGCTACGAGCAGTACTTC
TRBJ2-1 . . TRBV5-6 CASSLDGEDEQFF TGTGCCAGCAGCCTGGACGGTGAGGATGAGCAGTTCTTC
TRBJ2-3 . . TRBV9 CASSARDPSHTQYF TGTGCCAGCAGCGCTCGTGACCCCTCGCATACGCAGTATTTT
TRBJ2-1 . . TRBV5-1 CASSLGLDSGNEQFF TGCGCCAGCAGCTTGGGACTGGACAGTGGCAATGAGCAGTTCTTC
TRBJ2-1 TRBD2 . TRBV4-3 CASSQEVNSGSMSSYNEQFF TGCGCCAGCAGCCAAGAAGTTAACAGCGGGAGTATGTCATCCTACAATGAGCAGTTCTTC
TRBJ2-7 . . TRBV11-2 CASRRAGVEQYF TGTGCCAGCAGGAGGGCAGGGGTCGAGCAGTACTTC
TRBJ2-1 . . TRBV5-1 CASSLVTISYNEQFF TGCGCCAGCAGCTTGGTCACCATCTCCTACAATGAGCAGTTCTTC
TRBJ2-7 . . TRBV10-1 CASSEFRQVRHYEQYF TGCGCCAGCAGTGAGTTCCGACAGGTTCGTCACTACGAGCAGTACTTC
TRBJ1-5 . . TRBV28 CASSFKSQPQHF TGTGCCAGCAGTTTTAAAAGTCAGCCCCAGCATTTT
TRBJ1-2 . . TRBV5-8 CASSLVKGNYGYTF TGTGCCAGCAGCTTGGTCAAGGGGAACTATGGCTACACCTTC
TRBJ2-3 . . TRBV7-3 CASSSLGFLDTQYF TGTGCCAGCAGCTCTTTAGGGTTCCTAGATACGCAGTATTTT
TRBJ2-3 . . TRBV25-1 CASSVGLSTDTQYF TGTGCCAGCAGTGTGGGACTTTCCACAGATACGCAGTATTTT
TRBJ2-3 . . TRBV5-8 CASSLGGKGDTQYF TGTGCCAGCAGCTTGGGAGGGAAAGGAGATACGCAGTATTTT
TRBJ2-3 TRBD1 . TRBV7-9 CASSLLRTGVADTQYF TGTGCCAGCAGCTTACTTAGGACAGGGGTGGCAGATACGCAGTATTTT
TRBJ2-5 . . TRBV28 CASSSIGGRGTQYF TGTGCCAGCAGTTCCATCGGGGGGCGCGGGACCCAGTACTTC
TRBJ1-3 . . TRBV5-6 CASSWGLGPSGNTIYF TGTGCCAGCAGCTGGGGCCTGGGACCCTCTGGAAACACCATATATTTT
TRBJ1-5 . . TRBV7-2 CASRALNQPQHF TGTGCCAGCCGCGCCCTCAATCAGCCCCAGCATTTT
TRBJ2-7 TRBD2 . TRBV9 CASSPTGGSAYEQYF TGTGCCAGCAGCCCTACGGGAGGGAGCGCGTACGAGCAGTACTTC
TRBJ1-5 . . TRBV6-5 CASSYRPSNQPQHF TGTGCCAGCAGTTACAGACCGAGCAATCAGCCCCAGCATTTT
TRBJ2-1 . . TRBV10-3 CAIGADLPIRNEQFF TGTGCCATCGGGGCGGACCTTCCCATTAGGAATGAGCAGTTCTTC
TRBJ1-4 . once TRBV18 CASSPSYVGEKLFF TGTGCCAGCTCACCTTCTTACGTAGGAGAAAAACTGTTTTTT
TRBJ2-3 . . TRBV7-9 CASSPPHPGSSDTQYF TGTGCCAGCAGCCCCCCCCACCCGGGGTCGTCAGATACGCAGTATTTT
TRBJ2-5 . . TRBV28 CASSSLGTPYQETQYF TGTGCCAGCAGTTCTCTCGGGACACCGTACCAAGAGACCCAGTACTTC
TRBJ2-7 . . TRBV7-9 CASSLDLKAYEQYF TGTGCCAGCAGCTTAGACCTTAAGGCTTACGAGCAGTACTTC
TRBJ2-3 TRBD2 . TRBV5-1 CASSSGTSGSTDTQYF TGCGCCAGCAGCTCCGGGACTAGCGGGAGCACAGATACGCAGTATTTT
TRBJ1-4 . . TRBV6-1 CASSVSGARNEKLFF TGTGCCAGCAGCGTTTCCGGGGCGAGGAATGAAAAACTGTTTTTT